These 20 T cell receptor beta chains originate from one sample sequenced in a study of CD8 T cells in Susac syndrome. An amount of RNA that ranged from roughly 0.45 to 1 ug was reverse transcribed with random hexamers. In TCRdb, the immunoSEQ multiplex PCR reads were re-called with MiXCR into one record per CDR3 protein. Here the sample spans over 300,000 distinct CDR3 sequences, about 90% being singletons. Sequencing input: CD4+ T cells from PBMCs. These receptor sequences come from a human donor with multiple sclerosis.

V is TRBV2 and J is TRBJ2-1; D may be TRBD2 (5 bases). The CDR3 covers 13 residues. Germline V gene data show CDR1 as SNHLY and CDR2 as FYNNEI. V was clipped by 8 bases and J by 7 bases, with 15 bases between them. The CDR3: CASSAETRNEQFF. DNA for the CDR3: TGTGCCAGCTCAGCGGAGACCCGTAATGAGCAGTTCTTC.

CDR3 residues: CATSSAGNYGYTF. As DNA, the CDR3 is TGTGCCACCAGCAGCGCAGGGAACTATGGCTACACCTTC. The chain employs TRBV15 and TRBJ1-2; possible D gene TRBD1, 5 bases. Germline V lookup: CDR1 LNHNV, CDR2 YYDKDF (reference sequence). The CDR3 is 13 residues long. With 3 bases removed from V and 2 bases from J, the gap between germline ends came to 7 bases. Drawing the rest from reference TRBV15 and TRBJ1-2, the complete variable domain is DAMVIQNPRYQVTQFGKPVTLSCSQTLNHNVMYWYQQKSSQAPKLLFHYYDKDFNNEADTPDNFQSRRPNTSFCFLDIRSPGLGDTAMYLCATSSAGNYGYTFGSGTRLTVV.

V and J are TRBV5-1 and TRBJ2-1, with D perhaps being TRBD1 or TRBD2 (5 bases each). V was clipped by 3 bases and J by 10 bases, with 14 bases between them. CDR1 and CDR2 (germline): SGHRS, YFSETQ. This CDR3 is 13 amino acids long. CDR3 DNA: TGCGCCAGCAGCTCGGGACCGCCTGGAGAGCAGTTCTTC. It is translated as CASSSGPPGEQFF.

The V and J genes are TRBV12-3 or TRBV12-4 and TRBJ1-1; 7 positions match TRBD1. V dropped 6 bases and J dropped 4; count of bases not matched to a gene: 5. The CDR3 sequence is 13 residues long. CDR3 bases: TGTGCCAGCAGGCCCCCAGGGGGCACTGAAGCTTTCTTT. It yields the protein CASRPPGGTEAFF.

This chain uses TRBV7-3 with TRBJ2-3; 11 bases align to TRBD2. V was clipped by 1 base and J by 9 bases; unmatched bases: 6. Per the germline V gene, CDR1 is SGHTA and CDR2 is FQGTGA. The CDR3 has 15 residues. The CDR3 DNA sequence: TGTGCCAGCAGCTTAAACTCACTAGCGGGAGTAACGCAGTATTTT. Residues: CASSLNSLAGVTQYF.

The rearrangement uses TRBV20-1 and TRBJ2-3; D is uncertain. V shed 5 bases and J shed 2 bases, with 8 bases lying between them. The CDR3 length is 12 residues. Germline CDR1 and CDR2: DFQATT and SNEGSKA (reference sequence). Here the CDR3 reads CSAGKYTDTQYF. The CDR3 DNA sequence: TGCAGTGCTGGAAAATACACAGATACGCAGTATTTT.

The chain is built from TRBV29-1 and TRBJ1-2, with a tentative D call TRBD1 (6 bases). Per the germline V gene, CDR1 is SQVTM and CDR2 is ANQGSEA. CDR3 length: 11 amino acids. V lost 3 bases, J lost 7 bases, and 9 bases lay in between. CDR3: CSVDTGFGYTF. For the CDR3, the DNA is TGCAGCGTTGACACAGGGTTTGGCTACACCTTC.

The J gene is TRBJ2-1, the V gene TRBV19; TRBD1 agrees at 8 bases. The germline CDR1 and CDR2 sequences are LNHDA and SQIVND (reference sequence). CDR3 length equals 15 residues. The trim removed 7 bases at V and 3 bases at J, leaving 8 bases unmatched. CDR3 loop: CASMGFGTGYNEQFF. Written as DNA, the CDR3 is TGTGCCAGTATGGGGTTTGGGACAGGCTACAATGAGCAGTTCTTC. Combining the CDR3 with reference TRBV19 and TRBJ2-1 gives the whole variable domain DGGITQSPKYLFRKEGQNVTLSCEQNLNHDAMYWYRQDPGQGLRLIYYSQIVNDFQKGDIAEGYSVSREKKESFPLTVTSAQKNPTAFYLCASMGFGTGYNEQFFGPGTRLTVL.

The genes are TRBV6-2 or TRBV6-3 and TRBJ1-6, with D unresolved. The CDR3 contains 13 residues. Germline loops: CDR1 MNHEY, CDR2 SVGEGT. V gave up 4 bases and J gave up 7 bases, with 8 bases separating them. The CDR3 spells CASSSTGNSPLHF. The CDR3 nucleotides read TGTGCCAGCAGTTCTACGGGGAATTCACCCCTCCACTTT.

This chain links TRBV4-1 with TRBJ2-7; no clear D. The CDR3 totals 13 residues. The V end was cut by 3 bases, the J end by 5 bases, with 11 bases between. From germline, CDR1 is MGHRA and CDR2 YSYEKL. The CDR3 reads CASSHHYRNEQYF. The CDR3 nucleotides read TGCGCCAGCAGCCATCATTATCGCAACGAGCAGTACTTC.

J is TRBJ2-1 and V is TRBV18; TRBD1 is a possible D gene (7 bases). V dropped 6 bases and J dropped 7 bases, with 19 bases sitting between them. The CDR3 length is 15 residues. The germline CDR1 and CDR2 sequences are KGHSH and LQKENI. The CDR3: CASSRGDNRGNEQFF. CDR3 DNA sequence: TGTGCCAGCTCGCGGGGTGACAACAGGGGTAATGAGCAGTTCTTC. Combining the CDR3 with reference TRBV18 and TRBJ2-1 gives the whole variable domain NAGVMQNPRHLVRRRGQEARLRCSPMKGHSHVYWYRQLPEEGLKFMVYLQKENIIDESGMPKERFSAEFPKEGPSILRIQQVVRGDSAAYFCASSRGDNRGNEQFFGPGTRLTVL.

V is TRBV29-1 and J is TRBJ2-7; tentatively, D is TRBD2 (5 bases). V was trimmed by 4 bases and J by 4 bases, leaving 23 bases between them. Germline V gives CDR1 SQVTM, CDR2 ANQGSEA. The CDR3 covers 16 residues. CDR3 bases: TGCAGCGTTGGGTACGGACTGCTCAACCGACGATACGAGCAGTACTTC. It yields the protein CSVGYGLLNRRYEQYF.

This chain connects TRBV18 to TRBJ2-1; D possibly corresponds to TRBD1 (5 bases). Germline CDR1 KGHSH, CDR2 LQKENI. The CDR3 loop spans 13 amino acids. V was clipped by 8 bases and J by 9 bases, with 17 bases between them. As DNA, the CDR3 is TGTGCCAGCAACTTACAGGCTGACAGTGAGCAGTTCTTC. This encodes CASNLQADSEQFF. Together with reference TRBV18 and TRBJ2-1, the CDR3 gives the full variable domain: NAGVMQNPRHLVRRRGQEARLRCSPMKGHSHVYWYRQLPEEGLKFMVYLQKENIIDESGMPKERFSAEFPKEGPSILRIQQVVRGDSAAYFCASNLQADSEQFFGPGTRLTVL.

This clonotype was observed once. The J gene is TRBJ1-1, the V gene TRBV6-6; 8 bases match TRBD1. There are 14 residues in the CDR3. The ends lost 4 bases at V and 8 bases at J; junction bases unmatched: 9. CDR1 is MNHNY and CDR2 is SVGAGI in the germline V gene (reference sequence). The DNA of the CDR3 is TGTGCCAGCAGTTCAGCGACAGGGGCGATGGAAGCTTTCTTT. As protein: CASSSATGAMEAFF.

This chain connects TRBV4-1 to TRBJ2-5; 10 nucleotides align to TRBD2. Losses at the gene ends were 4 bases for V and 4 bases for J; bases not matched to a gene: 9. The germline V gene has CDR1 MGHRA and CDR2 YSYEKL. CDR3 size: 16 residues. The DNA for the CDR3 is TGCGCCAGCAGCCGTTCCGGGACTAGCGTAGGAGAGACCCAGTACTTC. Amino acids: CASSRSGTSVGETQYF.

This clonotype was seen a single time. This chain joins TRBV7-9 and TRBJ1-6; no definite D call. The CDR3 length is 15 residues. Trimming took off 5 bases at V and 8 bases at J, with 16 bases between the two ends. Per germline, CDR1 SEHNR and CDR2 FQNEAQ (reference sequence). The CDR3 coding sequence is TGTGCCAGCAGCCCTCCAAGAAACGCCGATTCACCCCTCCACTTT. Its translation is CASSPPRNADSPLHF.

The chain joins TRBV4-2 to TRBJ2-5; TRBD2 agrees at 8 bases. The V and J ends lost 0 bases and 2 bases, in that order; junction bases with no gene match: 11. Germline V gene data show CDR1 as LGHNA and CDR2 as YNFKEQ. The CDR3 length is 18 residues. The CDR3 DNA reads TGTGCCAGCAGCCAAGATAGGGGCGGGGGGCGCCAACAAGAGACCCAGTACTTC. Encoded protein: CASSQDRGGGRQQETQYF.

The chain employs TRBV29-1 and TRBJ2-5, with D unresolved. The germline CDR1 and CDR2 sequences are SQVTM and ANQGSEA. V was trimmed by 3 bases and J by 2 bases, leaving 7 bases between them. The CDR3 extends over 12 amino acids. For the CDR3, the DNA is TGCAGCGTTGAGGGCGGACAAGAGACCCAGTACTTC. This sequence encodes CSVEGGQETQYF. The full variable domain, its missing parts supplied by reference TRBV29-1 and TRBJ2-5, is SAVISQKPSRDICQRGTSLTIQCQVDSQVTMMFWYRQQPGQSLTLIATANQGSEATYESGFVIDKFPISRPNLTFSTLTVSNMSPEDSSIYLCSVEGGQETQYFGPGTRLLVL.

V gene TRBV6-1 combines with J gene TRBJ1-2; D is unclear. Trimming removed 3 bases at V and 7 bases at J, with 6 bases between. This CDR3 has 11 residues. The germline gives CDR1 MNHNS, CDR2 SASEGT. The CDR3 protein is CASSDRAGYTF. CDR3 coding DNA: TGTGCCAGCAGTGACAGAGCTGGCTACACCTTC.

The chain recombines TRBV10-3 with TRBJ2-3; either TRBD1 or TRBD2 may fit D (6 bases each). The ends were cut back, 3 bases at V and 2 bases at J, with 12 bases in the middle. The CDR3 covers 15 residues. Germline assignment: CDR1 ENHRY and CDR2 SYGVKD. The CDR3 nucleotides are TGTGCCATCAGTGAAGGGGGGACCCTCACAGATACGCAGTATTTT. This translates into CAISEGGTLTDTQYF.